A selection of T cell receptor beta chains follows, all from one sample in a study of human T cells and chemical hapten exposure. TCRdb independently ran MiXCR on the RACE reads; one entry per CDR3 protein. Among roughly 70,000 distinct CDR3 sequences listed, 9.8% were seen once. Sequencing used whole blood, obtained in connection with sensitization to the hapten diphenylcyclopropenone (DPC). These receptors all stem from a middle-aged woman with alopecia areata. Some clones in this sample may be carry-over from other donors' samples. The CDR3 runs from the conserved cysteine through the conserved F or W. The order of the fields is CDR3 DNA, CDR3 protein, J gene, clone size, V gene, D gene. A D gene is named only where the DNA matches it firmly. The size field is filled for only some rows; it gives once, few, many or a size class.

DNA: TGTGCCAGCAGCGGTGGGGTATTAAACACTGAAGCTTTCTTT
CDR3: CASSGGVLNTEAFF
J: TRBJ1-1
size: many
V: TRBV9
D: NA

DNA: TGTGCCAGCAGTCAACAGGAGAACACTGAAGCTTTCTTT
CDR3: CASSQQENTEAFF
J: TRBJ1-1
size: few
V: TRBV7-3
D: NA

DNA: TGTGCCAGCAGCGTAGGGACTAGCGCCTTCTCCTACGAGCAGTACTTC
CDR3: CASSVGTSAFSYEQYF
J: TRBJ2-7
size: many
V: TRBV9
D: TRBD2

DNA: TGTGCCAGCAGCTTGGCCGTCCAGAGCAGAGTAGAGCAGTACTTC
CDR3: CASSLAVQSRVEQYF
J: TRBJ2-7
size: many
V: TRBV5-6
D: NA

DNA: TGTGCCAGCAGGAGGGCCCCTCCTTACGAGCAGTACTTC
CDR3: CASRRAPPYEQYF
J: TRBJ2-7
size: few
V: TRBV12-3/TRBV12-4
D: NA

DNA: TGTGCCAGCAGTTCATCGGGCGCGAACACTGAAGCTTTCTTT
CDR3: CASSSSGANTEAFF
J: TRBJ1-1
size: NA
V: TRBV27
D: NA

DNA: TGTGCCAGCATACAGCGGGGGGCATACGAGCAGTACTTC
CDR3: CASIQRGAYEQYF
J: TRBJ2-7
size: NA
V: TRBV28
D: TRBD2

DNA: TGTGCCAGCAGCTTGGTACAGCTTAACACCGGGGAGCTGTTTTTT
CDR3: CASSLVQLNTGELFF
J: TRBJ2-2
size: many
V: TRBV7-8
D: NA

DNA: TGTGCCAGCAAACGGACAGGGGGGCCAAATAACTCTGGGGCCAACGTCCTGACTTTC
CDR3: CASKRTGGPNNSGANVLTF
J: TRBJ2-6
size: few
V: TRBV6-1
D: TRBD1

DNA: TGCGCCAGCCGCGGAATTCTGAAGAACACTGAAGCTTTCTTT
CDR3: CASRGILKNTEAFF
J: TRBJ1-1
size: many
V: TRBV4-1
D: NA